These 10 T cell receptor beta chains originate from one sample sequenced in a study of blood T cells in healthy people across ages (dated by TCRdb to 2013 to 2016). Libraries were built with 5' RACE. A second PCR of roughly 7 to 11 cycles was performed with a sample-barcoded 5' primer and a J-beta primer mix. Clones were called with MiXCR by TCRdb after fastp trimmed the public reads at Q25, and only in-frame beta chains were retained. Duplicate CDR3 protein sequences are folded into a single record with the most common DNA and genes. A total of approximately 2,000,000 distinct CDR3 sequences appear in this sample, about 39% of them only once. The ten largest clonotypes hold around 23% of the sample. The sequenced sample was blood. These receptors all stem from a human donor in good health.

The CDR3 DNA reads as TGCGCCAGCAGCGTAACAGGGGACGATCAGCCCCAGCATTTT. This gives the protein CASSVTGDDQPQHF. The rearrangement joins TRBV5-1 to TRBJ1-5, with 7 nucleotides matching TRBD1. The V segment lost 4 bases and the J segment 5 bases; nucleotides outside the gene matches: 6. This CDR3 is 14 amino acids long. Germline lookup yields CDR1 SGHRS and CDR2 YFSETQ. The full variable domain, in which reference TRBV5-1 and TRBJ1-5 provide the parts outside the CDR3, is KAGVTQTPRYLIKTRGQQVTLSCSPISGHRSVSWYQQTPGQGLQFLFEYFSETQRNKGNFPGRFSGRQFSNSRSEMNVSTLELGDSALYLCASSVTGDDQPQHFGDGTRLSIL.

V usage is TRBV20-1 and J usage is TRBJ1-2; perhaps TRBD1 as D (6 bases). CDR1 is DFQATT and CDR2 is SNEGSKA in the germline V gene (reference sequence). The CDR3 is made up of 13 amino acids. V gave up 0 bases and J gave up 4 bases, with 9 bases separating them. The CDR3 nucleotides are TGCAGTGCTAGAGAGGAACAGGGCTATGGCTACACCTTC. This codes for CSAREEQGYGYTF.

This sequence joins TRBV7-9 and TRBJ1-2; D remains unclear. The germline gives CDR1 SEHNR, CDR2 FQNEAQ (reference sequence). The CDR3 has 14 amino acids. The V and J ends lost 0 bases and 12 bases respectively, with 17 bases between them. The CDR3 nucleotides read TGTGCCAGCAGCTTAGCGTTCGGTGACGCCGTGAACACCTTC. Translated: CASSLAFGDAVNTF. The whole variable domain, filled in from reference TRBV7-9 and TRBJ1-2, reads DTGVSQNPRHKITKRGQNVTFRCDPISEHNRLYWYRQTLGQGPEFLTYFQNEAQLEKSRLLSDRFSAERPKGSFSTLEIQRTEQGDSAMYLCASSLAFGDAVNTFGSGTRLTVV.

The V and J genes are TRBV18 and TRBJ2-3; D is perhaps TRBD2 (7 bases). The CDR3 length is 16 residues. V lost 2 bases and J lost 3, with 15 bases in between. Germline assignment: CDR1 KGHSH and CDR2 LQKENI. Here the CDR3 reads CASSPNRGASTDTQYF. The CDR3 region has the DNA TGTGCCAGCTCACCAAACCGGGGGGCGTCGACAGATACGCAGTATTTT.

In this sample, this clonotype turned up once. The chain has TRBV9 and TRBJ1-1; D uncertain. V was pared by 3 bases and J by 1 base, with 7 bases between. CDR3 length: 13 residues. Germline V gives CDR1 SGDLS, CDR2 YYNGEE. Written as DNA, the CDR3 is TGTGCCAGCAGCGCAAGACCGAACACTGAAGCTTTCTTT. Protein sequence: CASSARPNTEAFF.

This clonotype appeared a single time. The chain's CDR3 is CASSRILLSSYEQYF. The CDR3 DNA sequence: TGTGCCAGCAGCCGGATTCTCTTAAGCTCCTACGAGCAGTACTTC. V and J are TRBV7-2 and TRBJ2-7; D not resolved. The CDR3 runs to 15 residues. With 5 bases removed from V and 0 bases from J, the gap between germline ends came to 14 bases. CDR1 is SGHTA and CDR2 is FQGNSA in the germline V gene. Based on the CDR3 plus reference TRBV7-2 and TRBJ2-7, the full variable domain is GAGVSQSPSNKVTEKGKDVELRCDPISGHTALYWYRQSLGQGLEFLIYFQGNSAPDKSGLPSDRFSAERTGGSVSTLTIQRTQQEDSAVYLCASSRILLSSYEQYFGPGTRLTVT.

This chain links TRBV24-1 with TRBJ2-1; possibly TRBD1 for D (8 bases). Trimming left V 4 bases short and J 8 bases short, with 17 bases between. CDR3 length: 15 residues. Germline values: CDR1 KGHDR, CDR2 SFDVKD. Here the CDR3 reads CATSDPNRGGDEQFF. DNA of the CDR3: TGTGCCACCAGTGACCCGAACAGGGGGGGCGATGAGCAGTTCTTC.

The chain links TRBV7-2 to TRBJ2-2, with D uncertain. Trimming stripped 3 bases from V and 5 bases from J, with 7 bases between. Germline CDR1 is SGHTA and CDR2 is FQGNSA. The CDR3 covers 13 residues. CDR3 nucleotide sequence: TGTGCCAGCAGCTTGCCAGCAACCGGGGAGCTGTTTTTT. Its translation is CASSLPATGELFF.

The rearrangement joins TRBV11-2 to TRBJ1-1, with TRBD1 as a possible D gene (5 bases). With 0 bases removed from V and 1 base from J, the gap between germline ends came to 9 bases. The CDR3 is 15 residues long. In germline, CDR1 is SGHAT, CDR2 FQNNGV. The DNA for the CDR3 is TGTGCCAGCAGCTTAGAAGGGACTTGGAACACTGAAGCTTTCTTT. Its translation: CASSLEGTWNTEAFF.

The genes are TRBV12-3 or TRBV12-4 and TRBJ1-2; D perhaps matches TRBD1 (5 bases). V was clipped by 7 bases and J by 0 bases, with 15 bases between them. The CDR3 spans 15 residues. The CDR3 bases are TGTGCCAGCAACCTTGGGGGACTTCCTAACTATGGCTACACCTTC. Translated, it gives CASNLGGLPNYGYTF.